This T cell receptor (beta chain) was retrieved from a study of blood T cell repertoires in COVID-19. On the study more broadly: There were acute and convalescent COVID-19 samples, and they came from the United States, Italy and Spain. T cells, B-cell-depleted T cells, or PBMCs supplied cDNA or gDNA.

From germline, CDR1 is GTSNPN and CDR2 SVGIG (reference sequence). V gave up 2 bases and J gave up 5 bases; unmatched junction bases: 12. The CDR3 totals 16 residues. This clone was recorded once. Original processing notes: Quantification of nucleated cells was approximated via reference gene primer amplification. Profiled with immunoSEQ multiplex PCR; TCRdb holds only in-frame clones, not every one. For V, J and clone size, that table is used; D and trimming come from the DNA. The profile shows about 250,000 clones, 89% of them singletons. Sequenced material: peripheral blood. The sequence came from a woman aged 40 to 50 who had recovered from COVID-19. The chain links TRBV30 to TRBJ2-7; 10 bases fit TRBD1. Here the CDR3 reads CAWSPLDRGLMDEQYF. The CDR3 DNA is TGTGCCTGGAGTCCGCTAGACAGGGGGCTTATGGACGAGCAGTACTTC.